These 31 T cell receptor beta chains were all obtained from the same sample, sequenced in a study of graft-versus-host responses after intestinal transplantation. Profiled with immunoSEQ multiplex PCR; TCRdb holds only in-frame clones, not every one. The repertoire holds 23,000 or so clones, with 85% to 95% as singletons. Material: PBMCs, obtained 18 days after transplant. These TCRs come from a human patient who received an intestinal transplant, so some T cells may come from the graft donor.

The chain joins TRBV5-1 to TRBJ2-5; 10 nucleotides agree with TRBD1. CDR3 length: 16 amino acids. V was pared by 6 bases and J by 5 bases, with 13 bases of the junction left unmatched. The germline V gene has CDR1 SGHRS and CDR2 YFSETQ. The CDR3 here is CASNWGTGASMETQYF. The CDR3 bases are TGCGCCAGCAACTGGGGGACAGGGGCTTCTATGGAGACCCAGTACTTC.

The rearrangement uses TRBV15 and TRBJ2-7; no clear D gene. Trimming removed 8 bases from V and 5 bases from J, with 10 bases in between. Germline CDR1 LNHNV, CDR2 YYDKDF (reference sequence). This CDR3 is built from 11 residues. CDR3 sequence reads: CATDKRNEQYF. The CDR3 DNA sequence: TGTGCCACCGACAAAAGAAACGAGCAGTACTTC.

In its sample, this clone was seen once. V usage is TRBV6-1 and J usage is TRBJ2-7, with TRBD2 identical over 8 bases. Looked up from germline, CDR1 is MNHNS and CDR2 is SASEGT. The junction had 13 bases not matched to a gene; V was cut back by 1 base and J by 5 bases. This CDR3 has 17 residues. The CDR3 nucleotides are TGTGCCAGCAGTGAAGGGGTAGGACGGGGGGGGCGCGACGAGCAGTACTTC. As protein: CASSEGVGRGGRDEQYF.

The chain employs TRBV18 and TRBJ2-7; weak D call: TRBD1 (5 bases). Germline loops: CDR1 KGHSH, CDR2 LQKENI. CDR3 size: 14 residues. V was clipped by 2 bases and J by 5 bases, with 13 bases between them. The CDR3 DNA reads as TGTGCCAGCTCACCAGGGGCAGGGATGGACGAGCAGTACTTC. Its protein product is CASSPGAGMDEQYF.

The CDR3 nucleotides are TGCGCCAGCAGTGAGTGGGGGGAGGGTCAGCCCCAGCATTTT. Its protein is CASSEWGEGQPQHF. The chain has TRBV10-2 and TRBJ1-5; a possible D gene is TRBD1 (5 bases). Deletions cut 1 base from V and 6 bases from J, with 10 bases between. CDR3 size: 14 residues. Per the germline V gene, CDR1 is WSHSY and CDR2 is SAAADI.

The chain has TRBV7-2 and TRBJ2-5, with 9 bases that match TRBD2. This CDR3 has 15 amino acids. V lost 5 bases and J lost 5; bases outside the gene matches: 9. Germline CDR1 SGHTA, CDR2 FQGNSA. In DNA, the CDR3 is TGTGCCAGCAGCCCCCAGCGGGGGGCCAGGGAGACCCAGTACTTC. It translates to CASSPQRGARETQYF.

The CDR3 nucleotides are TGCGCCAGCACCGGACTTTACTACAATGAGCAGTTCTTC. Its translation: CASTGLYYNEQFF. This chain links TRBV10-2 with TRBJ2-1; tentative D call: TRBD2 (5 bases). There are 13 residues in the CDR3. The germline V gene has CDR1 WSHSY and CDR2 SAAADI. V dropped 7 bases and J dropped 3 bases, with 10 bases sitting between them.

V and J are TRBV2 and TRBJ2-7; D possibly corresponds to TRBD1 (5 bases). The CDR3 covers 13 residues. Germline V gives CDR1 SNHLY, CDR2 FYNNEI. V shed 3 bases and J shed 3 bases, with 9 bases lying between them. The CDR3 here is CASSEGRVYEQYF. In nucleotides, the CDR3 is TGTGCCAGCAGTGAGGGCAGGGTCTACGAGCAGTACTTC.

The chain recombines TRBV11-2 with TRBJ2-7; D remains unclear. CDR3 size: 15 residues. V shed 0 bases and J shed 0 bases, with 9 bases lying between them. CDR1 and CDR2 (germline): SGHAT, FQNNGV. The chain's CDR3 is CASSLDDWSSYEQYF. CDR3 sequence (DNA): TGTGCCAGCAGCTTAGATGACTGGAGCTCCTACGAGCAGTACTTC.

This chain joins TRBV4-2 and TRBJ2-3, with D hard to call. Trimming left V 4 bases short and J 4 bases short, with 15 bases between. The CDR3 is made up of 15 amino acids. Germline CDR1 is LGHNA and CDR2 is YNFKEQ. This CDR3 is CASSPKGQVPDTQYF. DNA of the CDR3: TGTGCCAGCAGCCCGAAAGGGCAGGTCCCAGATACGCAGTATTTT.

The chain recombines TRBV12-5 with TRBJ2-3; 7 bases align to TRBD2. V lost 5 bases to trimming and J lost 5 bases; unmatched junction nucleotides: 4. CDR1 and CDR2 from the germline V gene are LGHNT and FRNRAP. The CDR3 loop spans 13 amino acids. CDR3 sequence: CASGGGGIDTQYF. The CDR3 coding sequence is TGTGCTAGTGGTGGGGGGGGGATAGATACGCAGTATTTT.

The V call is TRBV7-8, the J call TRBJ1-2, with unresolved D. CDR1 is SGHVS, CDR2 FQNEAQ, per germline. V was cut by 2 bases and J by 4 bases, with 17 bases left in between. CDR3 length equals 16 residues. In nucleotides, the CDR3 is TGTGCCAGCAGCTTAATTAGCGCCAGTGAGAGCTATGGCTACACCTTC. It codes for CASSLISASESYGYTF.

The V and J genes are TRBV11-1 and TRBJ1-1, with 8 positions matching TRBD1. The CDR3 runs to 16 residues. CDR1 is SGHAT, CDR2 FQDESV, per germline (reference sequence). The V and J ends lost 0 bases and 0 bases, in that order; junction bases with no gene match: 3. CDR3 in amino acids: CASSLAGTGMNTEAFF. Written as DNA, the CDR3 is TGTGCCAGCAGCTTAGCGGGGACAGGAATGAACACTGAAGCTTTCTTT.

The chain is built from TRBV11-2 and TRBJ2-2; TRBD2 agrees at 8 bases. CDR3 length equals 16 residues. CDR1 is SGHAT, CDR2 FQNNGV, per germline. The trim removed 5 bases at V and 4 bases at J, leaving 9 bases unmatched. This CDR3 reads CASSPREGGTTGELFF. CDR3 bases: TGTGCCAGCAGCCCCCGGGAGGGAGGGACCACCGGGGAGCTGTTTTTT.

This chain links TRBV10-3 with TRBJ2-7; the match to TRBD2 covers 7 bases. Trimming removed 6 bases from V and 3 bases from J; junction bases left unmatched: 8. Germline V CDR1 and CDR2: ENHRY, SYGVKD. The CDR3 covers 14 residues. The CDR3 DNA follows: TGTGCCATCAGCAAAGCGGGGAAGCACTACGAGCAGTACTTC. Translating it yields CAISKAGKHYEQYF.

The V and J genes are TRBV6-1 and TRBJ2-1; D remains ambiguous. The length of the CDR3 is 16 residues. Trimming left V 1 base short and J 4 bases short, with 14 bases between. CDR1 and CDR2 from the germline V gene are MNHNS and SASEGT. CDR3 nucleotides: TGTGCCAGCAGTGAAGAAGACCGAGTGCTTTACAATGAGCAGTTCTTC. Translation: CASSEEDRVLYNEQFF.

CDR3 loop: CASSLDNSPLHF. The CDR3 DNA sequence: TGTGCCAGCAGCCTAGACAATTCACCCCTCCACTTT. This chain links TRBV7-9 with TRBJ1-6; D unclear. V gave up 5 bases and J gave up 7 bases, with 6 bases separating them. Per germline, CDR1 SEHNR and CDR2 FQNEAQ (reference sequence). CDR3 length: 12 amino acids.

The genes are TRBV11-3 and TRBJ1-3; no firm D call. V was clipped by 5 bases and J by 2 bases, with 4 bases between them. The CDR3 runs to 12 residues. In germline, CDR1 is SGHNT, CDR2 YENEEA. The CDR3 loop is CASSDTGNTIYF. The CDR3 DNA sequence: TGTGCCAGCAGCGACACTGGAAACACCATATATTTT.

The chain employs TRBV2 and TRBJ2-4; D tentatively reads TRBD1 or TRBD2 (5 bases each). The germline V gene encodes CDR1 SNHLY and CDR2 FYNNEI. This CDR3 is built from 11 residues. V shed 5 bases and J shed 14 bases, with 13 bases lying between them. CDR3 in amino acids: CASSTPGTKYF. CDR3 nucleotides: TGTGCCAGCAGTACACCCGGGACGAAGTACTTC.

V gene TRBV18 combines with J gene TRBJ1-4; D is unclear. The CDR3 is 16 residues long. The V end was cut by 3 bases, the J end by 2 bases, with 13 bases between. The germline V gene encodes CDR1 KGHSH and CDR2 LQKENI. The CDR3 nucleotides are TGTGCCAGCTCACCCGAGTTCTGGGATACTAATGAAAAACTGTTTTTT. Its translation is CASSPEFWDTNEKLFF.

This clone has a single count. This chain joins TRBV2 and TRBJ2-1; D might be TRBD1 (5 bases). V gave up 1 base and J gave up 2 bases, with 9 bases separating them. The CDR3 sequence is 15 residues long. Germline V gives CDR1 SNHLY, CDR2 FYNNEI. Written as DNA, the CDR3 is TGTGCCAGCAGTGAAGGCCAGGGAACCTACAATGAGCAGTTCTTC. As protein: CASSEGQGTYNEQFF.

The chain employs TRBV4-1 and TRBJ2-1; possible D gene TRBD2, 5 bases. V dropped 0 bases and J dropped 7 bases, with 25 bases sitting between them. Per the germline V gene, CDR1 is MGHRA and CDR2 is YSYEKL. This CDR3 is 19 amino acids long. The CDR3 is CASSQETIVDLHPGNEQFF. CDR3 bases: TGCGCCAGCAGCCAAGAAACGATAGTAGACCTCCACCCGGGAAATGAGCAGTTCTTC.

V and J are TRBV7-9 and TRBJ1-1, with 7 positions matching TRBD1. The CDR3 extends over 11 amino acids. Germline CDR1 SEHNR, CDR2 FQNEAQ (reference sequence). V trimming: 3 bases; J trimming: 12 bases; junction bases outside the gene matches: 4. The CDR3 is CASSFTRGTFF. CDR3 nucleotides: TGTGCCAGCAGCTTCACCAGGGGGACTTTCTTT.

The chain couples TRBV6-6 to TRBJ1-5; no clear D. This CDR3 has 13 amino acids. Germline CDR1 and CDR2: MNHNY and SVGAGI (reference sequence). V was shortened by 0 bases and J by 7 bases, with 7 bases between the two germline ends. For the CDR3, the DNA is TGTGCCAGCAGTTACTCGAGGGAGCAGCCCCAGCATTTT. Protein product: CASSYSREQPQHF.

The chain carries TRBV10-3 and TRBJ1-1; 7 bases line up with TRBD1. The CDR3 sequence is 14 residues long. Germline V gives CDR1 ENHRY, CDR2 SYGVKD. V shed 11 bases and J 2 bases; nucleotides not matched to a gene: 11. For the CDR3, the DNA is TGTGCCGCCACCGGGACAGCAAAAAACACTGAAGCTTTCTTT. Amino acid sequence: CAATGTAKNTEAFF.

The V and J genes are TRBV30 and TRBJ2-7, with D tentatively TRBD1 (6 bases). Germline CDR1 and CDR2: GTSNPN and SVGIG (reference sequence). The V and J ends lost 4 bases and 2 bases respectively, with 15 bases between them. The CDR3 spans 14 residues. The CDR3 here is CAWTSDRRPYEQYF. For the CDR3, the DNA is TGTGCCTGGACCTCGGACAGAAGGCCCTACGAGCAGTACTTC.

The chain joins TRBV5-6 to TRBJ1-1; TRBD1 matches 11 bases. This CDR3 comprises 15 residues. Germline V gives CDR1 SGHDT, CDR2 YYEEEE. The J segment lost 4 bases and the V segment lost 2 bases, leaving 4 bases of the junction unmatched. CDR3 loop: CASSFTGTGGTEAFF. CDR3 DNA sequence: TGTGCCAGCAGCTTTACCGGGACAGGGGGCACTGAAGCTTTCTTT.

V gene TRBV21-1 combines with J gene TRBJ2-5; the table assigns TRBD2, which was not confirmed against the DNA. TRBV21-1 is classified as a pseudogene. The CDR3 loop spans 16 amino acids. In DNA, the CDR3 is TGTGCCAGCAGCAAAGAAATCGGGCCCCGAGGGCAGACCCAGTACTTC. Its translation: CASSKEIGPRGQTQYF.

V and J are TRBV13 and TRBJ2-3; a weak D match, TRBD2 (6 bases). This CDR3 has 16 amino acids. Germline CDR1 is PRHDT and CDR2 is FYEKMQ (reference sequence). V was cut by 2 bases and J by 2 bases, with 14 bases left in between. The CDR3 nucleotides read TGTGCCAGCAGCTTAAGGGGTGGGGACTCCACAGATACGCAGTATTTT. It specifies CASSLRGGDSTDTQYF.

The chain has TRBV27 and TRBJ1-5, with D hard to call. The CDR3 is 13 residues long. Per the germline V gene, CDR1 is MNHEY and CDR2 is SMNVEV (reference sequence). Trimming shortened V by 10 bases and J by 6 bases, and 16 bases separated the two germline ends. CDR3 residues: CATAYGWAQPQHF. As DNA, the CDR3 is TGTGCCACCGCGTATGGGTGGGCTCAGCCCCAGCATTTT.

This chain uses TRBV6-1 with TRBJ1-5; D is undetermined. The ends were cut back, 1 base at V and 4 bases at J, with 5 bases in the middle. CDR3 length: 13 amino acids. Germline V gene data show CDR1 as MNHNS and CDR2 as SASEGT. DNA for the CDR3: TGTGCCAGCAGTGAAGTAGGTAATCAGCCCCAGCATTTT. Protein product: CASSEVGNQPQHF.